Following are 10 T cell receptor beta chains from one sample sequenced in a study of blood T cell repertoires in COVID-19. The data were produced by immunoSEQ multiplex PCR, yet TCRdb's version contains in-frame clones alone and is incomplete. This sample has 100,000 to 150,000 clones; around three quarters occur once, and the top ten carry 37%. Sequenced input: peripheral blood. The receptors were gathered from a man aged 35-49 years with active or convalescent COVID-19.

The rearrangement links TRBV19 to TRBJ2-7; 7 nucleotides agree with TRBD2. The CDR3 runs 14 residues. Unmatched junction bases numbered 6, after V lost 4 bases and J lost 3 bases. Germline CDR1 and CDR2: LNHDA and SQIVND (reference sequence). The CDR3 DNA sequence: TGTGCCAGTAGTACAAGGGGACTACTCTACGAGCAGTACTTC. It translates to CASSTRGLLYEQYF.

The genes are TRBV23-1 and TRBJ2-7, with no clear D. TRBV23-1 qualifies as an ORF whose function is uncertain. The CDR3 is 14 residues long. Between the trimmed V and J ends, which lost 2 bases and 3 bases, there was a span of 11 bases. The CDR3 loop is CASSQKAEFYEQYF. The CDR3 coding sequence is TGCGCCAGCAGTCAAAAGGCGGAGTTCTACGAGCAGTACTTC.

This clone was detected many times. V and J are TRBV18 and TRBJ1-3; D call uncertain. Trimming shortened V by 3 bases and J by 0 bases, and 12 bases separated the two germline ends. The germline V gene encodes CDR1 KGHSH and CDR2 LQKENI. The CDR3 length is 16 residues. CDR3: CASSPSPGNSGNTIYF. The DNA of the CDR3 is TGTGCCAGCTCACCCTCCCCAGGCAACTCTGGAAACACCATATATTTT. Full variable domain (rest looked up from reference TRBV18 and TRBJ1-3): NAGVMQNPRHLVRRRGQEARLRCSPMKGHSHVYWYRQLPEEGLKFMVYLQKENIIDESGMPKERFSAEFPKEGPSILRIQQVVRGDSAAYFCASSPSPGNSGNTIYFGEGSWLTVV.

This clone occurred a few times. V and J are TRBV5-4 and TRBJ1-5, with 9 bases lining up with TRBD1. V gave up 3 bases and J gave up 5 bases; unmatched junction bases: 3. There are 14 residues in the CDR3. Germline values: CDR1 SGHNT, CDR2 YYREEE (reference sequence). DNA for the CDR3: TGTGCCAGCAGCTCGGGACAGGGCCATCAGCCCCAGCATTTT. Its translation: CASSSGQGHQPQHF.

The genes are TRBV27 and TRBJ1-5, with D unclear. Per germline, CDR1 MNHEY and CDR2 SMNVEV (reference sequence). V lost 6 bases and J 2 bases, leaving 11 bases between the germline ends. The CDR3 has 14 residues. The CDR3 spells CASSPRIGNQPQHF. The DNA for the CDR3 is TGTGCCAGCAGCCCGCGGATCGGCAATCAGCCCCAGCATTTT.

The rearrangement joins TRBV7-9 to TRBJ1-2, with a weak D call TRBD1 (6 bases). The CDR3 runs to 14 residues. Trimming shortened V by 4 bases and J by 4 bases, and 13 bases separated the two germline ends. The V gene's germline CDR1 is SEHNR and CDR2 FQNEAQ (reference sequence). The CDR3 region has the DNA TGTGCCAGCAGCTCCGGGCAGGGGTTCTATGGCTACACCTTC. Amino acid sequence: CASSSGQGFYGYTF.

The chain recombines TRBV2 with TRBJ1-1; TRBD1 is a possible D gene (6 bases). Looked up from germline, CDR1 is SNHLY and CDR2 is FYNNEI. The CDR3 has 15 residues. V lost 7 bases, J lost 5 bases, and 20 bases lay in between. The CDR3 is CASKVQHGGLTEAFF. CDR3 DNA sequence: TGTGCCAGCAAGGTTCAGCACGGGGGGCTGACTGAAGCTTTCTTT.

CDR3 bases: TGTGCCAGCAGCCCGCGGACTTTCCAAGAGACCCAGTACTTC. It specifies CASSPRTFQETQYF. This chain connects TRBV11-1 to TRBJ2-5; D is perhaps TRBD2 (5 bases). The germline V gene has CDR1 SGHAT and CDR2 FQDESV (reference sequence). V was cut by 5 bases and J by 1 base, with 11 bases left in between. The CDR3 runs 14 residues.

V usage is TRBV5-4 and J usage is TRBJ1-1; the D gene is possibly TRBD1 (6 bases). The V end lost 4 bases, the J end lost 1 base, and 11 bases lay between the germline ends. This CDR3 has 14 amino acids. Germline CDR1 reads SGHNT; CDR2 reads YYREEE (reference sequence). The CDR3 reads CASSPTGKNTEAFF. CDR3 in DNA: TGTGCCAGCAGCCCTACAGGGAAGAACACTGAAGCTTTCTTT.

The V and J genes are TRBV7-6 and TRBJ1-2; tentative D call: TRBD1 (6 bases). The CDR3 extends over 14 amino acids. Germline V gene data show CDR1 as SGHVS and CDR2 as FNYEAQ. The germline V and J ends were trimmed by 1 base and 6 bases, with 12 bases remaining between them. CDR3 sequence reads: CASSLDRESHGYTF. The CDR3 DNA follows: TGTGCCAGCAGCTTAGACAGGGAGAGTCATGGCTACACCTTC.